Listed here is a single T cell receptor (beta chain). It lacks a known antigen. A read error may explain this, as a much larger clone is one base away. This sample was taken from a study of T cells in Graves' hyperthyroidism and ophthalmopathy (dated by TCRdb to about 2019). Background for the entire study: Peripheral blood samples were taken at the time of initial diagnosis, prior to any treatment. To identify TCR V-J signatures that set the groups apart, the researchers used a discovery cohort of roughly 100 patients, made up of under 45 with Graves' ophthalmopathy and about 59 with stable Graves' hyperthyroidism. An independent validation cohort of fewer than 20 hyperthyroidism patients and about 16 patients who later progressed to ophthalmopathy tested prospective prediction of ophthalmopathy. The roughly 94 discovery patients were randomly split 7:3 into training and test sets. In more than 5 Graves' hyperthyroidism patients, the study also compared T-cell repertoires from thyroid tissue with T-cell repertoires from blood. After sampling, hyperthyroidism patients received methimazole starting at 30 mg daily, and ophthalmopathy patients received high-dose intravenous methylprednisolone. The paper describes TCR Vbeta CDR3 sequencing of some 130 peripheral blood samples, made up of fewer than 50 ophthalmopathy patients, over 70 hyperthyroidism patients and approximately 17 progressor patients. Summary of the overall study and its limitations: In validation, the model predicted progression to ophthalmopathy with around 71% sensitivity and 72% to 85% specificity, a median of approximately 6.5 months before onset. Most expanded thyroid clonotypes (frequency above 0.001) were also detected in blood, suggesting blood repertoires may reflect thyroid immune responses. Sample size was not statistically predetermined, and blinding of investigators to group allocation was not performed. In cross-validation, a model built on a 13 V-J signature told ophthalmopathy apart from stable hyperthyroidism with 85% to 90% sensitivity and about 81% specificity, and in testing the same model reached 80%/75%.

Stable Graves' hyperthyroidism was defined as the absence of progression to ophthalmopathy over 18 months of follow-up. Hyperthyroidism patients were newly diagnosed, with disease duration under 2 months, and aged 18 to 65 years. Patients with uncontrolled infections, other autoimmune diseases, pregnancy or lactation were excluded. Diagnoses were established on the basis of clinical symptoms, serum thyroxine and TRAb, thyroid ultrasound, and orbital computed tomography. PBMCs were isolated from about 10 ml of fresh peripheral blood by Ficoll-Paque density gradient centrifugation. Total RNA was extracted with Trizol reagent, and quality was checked on an Agilent 2100 Bioanalyzer. The germline V gene sets CDR1 to MNHNS and CDR2 to SASEGT. Counted from cysteine to phenylalanine, this CDR3 has 14 amino acids. Only the CDR3 part of the read is kept: 42 bases, read in frame from the first base. The TCR beta CDR3 regions were amplified from RNA transcripts. A first-round RT-PCR of the TCR CDR3 used the HTBI primer set with the Qiagen OneStep RT-PCR kit. A second multiplex PCR round built the libraries, followed by size selection and purification. The libraries were sequenced on an Illumina HiSeq2000 using paired-end 100 bp reads. Processing in the source paper ran as follows. SOAPnuke was used to process the raw data, with reads discarded if the reads contained adapters or uncalled bases, had a mean Phred below 15, or lacked an exact constant-primer or identifier match. High-quality paired reads were merged using COPE v1.2.5, and each unique nucleotide sequence was defined as a clonotype. MiTCR v1.1 was used to align the clonotypes against IMGT TRBV, TRBD and TRBJ reference segments. Analysis was restricted to V-J combinations with a frequency above 0.0001, which covered 99% to 99.2% of repertoires. The TCS score was defined as the ratio of F50 (clonal expansion) to E x V (chaos), calculated using BLOSUM62-based TCRdist between CDR3 peptides within each V-J. Welch's t-statistics and random forest reduced some 510 V-J features to some 14, which were used in a naive Bayes classifier (R e1071). The raw public reads went through TCRdb reprocessing: fastp at Q25, MiXCR clone calling, in-frame beta chains kept. Here each entry gathers all rows of one CDR3 protein and keeps the most common genes and DNA. Clone size and V and J calls follow TCRdb, not the original study. In all, the sample holds about 360,000 distinct CDR3 sequences, and 20% to 25% of those were seen once. The ten largest account for about 70% of the sample.

The source material was blood. The origin of this receptor is a man aged 50-59 years with Graves' hyperthyroidism. The sequence links TRBV6-1 to TRBJ2-7; the best D guess is TRBD1, with 6 bases matching. The DNA sequence reads TGTGCCAGCAGTCCCGACAGGTTATCCTGCGAGCAGTACTTC. It codes for CASSPDRLSCEQYF.